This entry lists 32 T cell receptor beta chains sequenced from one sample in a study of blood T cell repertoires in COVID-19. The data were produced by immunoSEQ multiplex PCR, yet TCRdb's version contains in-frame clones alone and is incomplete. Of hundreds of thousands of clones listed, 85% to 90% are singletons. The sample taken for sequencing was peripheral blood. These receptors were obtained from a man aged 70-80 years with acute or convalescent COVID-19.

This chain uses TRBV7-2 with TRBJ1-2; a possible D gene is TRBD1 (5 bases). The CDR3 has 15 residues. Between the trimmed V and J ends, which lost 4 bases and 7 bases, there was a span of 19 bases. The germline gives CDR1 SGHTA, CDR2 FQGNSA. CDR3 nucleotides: TGTGCCAGCAGCTCCCGTGGGGGGGTAGGAGGTGGCTACACCTTC. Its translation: CASSSRGGVGGGYTF.

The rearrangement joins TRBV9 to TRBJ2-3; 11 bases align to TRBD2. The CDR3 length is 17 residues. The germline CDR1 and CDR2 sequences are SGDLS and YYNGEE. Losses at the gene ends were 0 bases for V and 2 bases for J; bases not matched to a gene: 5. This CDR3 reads CASSVGLTSGITDTQYF. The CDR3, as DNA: TGTGCCAGCAGCGTAGGTTTGACTAGCGGGATCACAGATACGCAGTATTTT.

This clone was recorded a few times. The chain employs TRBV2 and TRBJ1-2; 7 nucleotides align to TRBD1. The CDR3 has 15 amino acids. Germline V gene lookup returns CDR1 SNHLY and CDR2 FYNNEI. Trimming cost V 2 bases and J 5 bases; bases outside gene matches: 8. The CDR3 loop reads CASSESGQELYGYTF. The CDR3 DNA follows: TGTGCCAGCAGTGAAAGCGGACAGGAACTATATGGCTACACCTTC.

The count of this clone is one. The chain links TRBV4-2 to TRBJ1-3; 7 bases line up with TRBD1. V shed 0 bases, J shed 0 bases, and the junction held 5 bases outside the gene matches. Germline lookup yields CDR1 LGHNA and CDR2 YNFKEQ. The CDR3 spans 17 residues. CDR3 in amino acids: CASSQEGTALSGNTIYF. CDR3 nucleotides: TGTGCCAGCAGCCAAGAGGGGACAGCCCTCTCTGGAAACACCATATATTTT.

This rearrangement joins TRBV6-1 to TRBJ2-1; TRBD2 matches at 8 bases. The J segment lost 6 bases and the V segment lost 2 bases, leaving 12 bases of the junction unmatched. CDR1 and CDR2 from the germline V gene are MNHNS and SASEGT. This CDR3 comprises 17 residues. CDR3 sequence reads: CASSEIRRSGSGNEQFF. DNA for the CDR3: TGTGCCAGCAGTGAAATAAGGCGGAGCGGGAGCGGCAATGAGCAGTTCTTC.

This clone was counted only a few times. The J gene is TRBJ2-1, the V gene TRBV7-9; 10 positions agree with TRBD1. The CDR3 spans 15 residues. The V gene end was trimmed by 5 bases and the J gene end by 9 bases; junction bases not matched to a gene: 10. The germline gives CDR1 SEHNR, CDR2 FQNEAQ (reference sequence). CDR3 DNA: TGTGCCAGCAGCAGCCCCGGGACAGGGGTGTTTGAGCAGTTCTTC. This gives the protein CASSSPGTGVFEQFF.

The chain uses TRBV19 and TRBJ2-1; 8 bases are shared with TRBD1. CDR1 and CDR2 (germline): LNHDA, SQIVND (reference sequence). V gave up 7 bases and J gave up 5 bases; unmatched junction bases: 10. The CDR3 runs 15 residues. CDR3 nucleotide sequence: TGTGCCAGTACCCCAGGGGGCGGCCTAAACAATGAGCAGTTCTTC. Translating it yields CASTPGGGLNNEQFF.

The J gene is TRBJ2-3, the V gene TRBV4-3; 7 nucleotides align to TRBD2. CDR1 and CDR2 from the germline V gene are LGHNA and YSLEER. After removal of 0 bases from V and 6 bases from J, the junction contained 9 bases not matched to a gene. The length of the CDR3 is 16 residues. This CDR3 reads CASSQEVVAGVDTQYF. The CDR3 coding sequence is TGCGCCAGCAGCCAAGAGGTCGTCGCGGGAGTGGATACGCAGTATTTT.

The CDR3 loop reads CASSRGTSGMNTGELFF. The CDR3 DNA sequence: TGTGCCAGCAGCCGAGGGACTAGCGGGATGAACACCGGGGAGCTGTTTTTT. The chain joins TRBV5-4 to TRBJ2-2, with 13 bases fitting TRBD2. The V and J ends lost 4 bases and 1 base, in that order; junction bases with no gene match: 4. The CDR3 is 17 amino acids. Germline V gene sequence: CDR1 SGHNT, CDR2 YYREEE (reference sequence).

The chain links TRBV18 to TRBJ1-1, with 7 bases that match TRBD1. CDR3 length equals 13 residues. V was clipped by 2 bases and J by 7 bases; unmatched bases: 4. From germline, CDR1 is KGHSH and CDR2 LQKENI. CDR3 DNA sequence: TGTGCCAGCTCACCAGTGGCAGGGGGTGAAGCTTTCTTT. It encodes CASSPVAGGEAFF. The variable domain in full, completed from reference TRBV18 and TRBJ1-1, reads NAGVMQNPRHLVRRRGQEARLRCSPMKGHSHVYWYRQLPEEGLKFMVYLQKENIIDESGMPKERFSAEFPKEGPSILRIQQVVRGDSAAYFCASSPVAGGEAFFGQGTRLTVV.

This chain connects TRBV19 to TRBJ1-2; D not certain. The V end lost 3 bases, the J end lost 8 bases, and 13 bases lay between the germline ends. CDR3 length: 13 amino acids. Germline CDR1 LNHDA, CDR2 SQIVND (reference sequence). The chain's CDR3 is CASSISSQFGYTF. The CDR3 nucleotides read TGTGCCAGTAGTATTAGCTCCCAGTTCGGCTACACCTTC. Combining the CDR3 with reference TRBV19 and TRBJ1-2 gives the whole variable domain DGGITQSPKYLFRKEGQNVTLSCEQNLNHDAMYWYRQDPGQGLRLIYYSQIVNDFQKGDIAEGYSVSREKKESFPLTVTSAQKNPTAFYLCASSISSQFGYTFGSGTRLTVV.

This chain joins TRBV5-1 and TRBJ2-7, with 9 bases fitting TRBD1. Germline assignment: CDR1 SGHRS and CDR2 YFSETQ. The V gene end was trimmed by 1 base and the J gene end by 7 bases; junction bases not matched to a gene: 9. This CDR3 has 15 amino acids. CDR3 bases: TGCGCCAGCAGCTTGTCCGGGACAGGGCTTACGGAGCAGTACTTC. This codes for CASSLSGTGLTEQYF.

In nucleotides, the CDR3 is TGTGCCAGTCAAGAGGAGCGGGGGGCCTACGAGCAGTACTTC. Translated, it gives CASQEERGAYEQYF. V usage is TRBV6-5 and J usage is TRBJ2-7; 9 bases match TRBD2. Unmatched junction bases numbered 8, after V lost 9 bases and J lost 2 bases. CDR1 MNHEY and CDR2 SVGAGI come from the germline V gene. This CDR3 comprises 14 residues.

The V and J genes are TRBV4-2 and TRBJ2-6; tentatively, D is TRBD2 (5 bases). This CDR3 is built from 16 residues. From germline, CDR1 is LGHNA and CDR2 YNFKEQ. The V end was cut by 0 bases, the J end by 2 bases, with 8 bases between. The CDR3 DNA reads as TGTGCCAGCAGCCAAGATATGGGAGCTGGGGCCAACGTCCTGACTTTC. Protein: CASSQDMGAGANVLTF.

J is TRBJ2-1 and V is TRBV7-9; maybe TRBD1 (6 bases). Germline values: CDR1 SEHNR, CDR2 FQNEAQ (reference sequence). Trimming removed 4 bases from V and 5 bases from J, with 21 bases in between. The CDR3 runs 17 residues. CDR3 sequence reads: CASSSNRAVLGDNEQFF. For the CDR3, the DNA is TGTGCCAGCAGCTCGAACAGGGCAGTTCTTGGAGACAATGAGCAGTTCTTC.

CDR3 amino acids: CASSSTPKTEAFF. The CDR3 DNA reads as TGTGCCAGCAGCTCGACACCTAAGACTGAAGCTTTCTTT. The V gene is TRBV3-1 (or the pseudogene TRBV3-2), the J gene TRBJ1-1; the D is unclear. This CDR3 has 13 residues. The V gene lost 5 bases and the J gene lost 5 bases, with 12 bases spanning the gap. Germline-derived CDR1 and CDR2 are LGHDT and YNNKEL (reference sequence).

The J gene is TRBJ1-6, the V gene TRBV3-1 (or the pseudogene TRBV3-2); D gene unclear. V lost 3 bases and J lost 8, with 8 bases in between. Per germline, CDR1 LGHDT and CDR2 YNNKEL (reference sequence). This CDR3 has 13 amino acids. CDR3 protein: CASSHGEDSPLHF. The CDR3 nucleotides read TGTGCCAGCAGCCACGGGGAAGATTCACCCCTCCACTTT.

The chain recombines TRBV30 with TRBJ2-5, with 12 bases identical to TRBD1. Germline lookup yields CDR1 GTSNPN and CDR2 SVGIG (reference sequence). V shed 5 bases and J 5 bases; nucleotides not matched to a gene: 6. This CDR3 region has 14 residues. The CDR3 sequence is CAWAGTGGLETQYF. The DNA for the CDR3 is TGTGCCTGGGCCGGGACAGGGGGCCTTGAGACCCAGTACTTC.

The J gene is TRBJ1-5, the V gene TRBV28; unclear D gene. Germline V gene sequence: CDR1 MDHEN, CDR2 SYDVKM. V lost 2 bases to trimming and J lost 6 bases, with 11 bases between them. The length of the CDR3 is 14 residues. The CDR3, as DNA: TGTGCCAGCAGTTTACCCGGAGGGAGTCAGCCCCAGCATTTT. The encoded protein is CASSLPGGSQPQHF.

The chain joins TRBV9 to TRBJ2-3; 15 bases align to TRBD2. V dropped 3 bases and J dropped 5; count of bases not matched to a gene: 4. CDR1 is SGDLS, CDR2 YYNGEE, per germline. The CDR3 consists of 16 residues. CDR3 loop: CASSGTSGGAEDTQYF. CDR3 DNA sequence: TGTGCCAGCAGCGGGACTAGCGGGGGGGCTGAAGATACGCAGTATTTT. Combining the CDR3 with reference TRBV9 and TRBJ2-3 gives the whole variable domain DSGVTQTPKHLITATGQRVTLRCSPRSGDLSVYWYQQSLDQGLQFLIQYYNGEERAKGNILERFSAQQFPDLHSELNLSSLELGDSALYFCASSGTSGGAEDTQYFGPGTRLTVL.

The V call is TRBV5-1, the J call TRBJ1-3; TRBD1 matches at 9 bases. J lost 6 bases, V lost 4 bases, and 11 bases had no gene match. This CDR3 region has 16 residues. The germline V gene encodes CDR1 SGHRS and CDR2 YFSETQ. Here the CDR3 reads CASSPGWGQGENTIYF. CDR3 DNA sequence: TGCGCCAGCAGCCCCGGGTGGGGACAGGGAGAAAACACCATATATTTT.

The CDR3 loop is CASSPGLGDIGELFF. The CDR3 nucleotides read TGCGCCAGCAGCCCGGGACTAGGGGATATCGGGGAGCTGTTTTTT. The chain couples TRBV5-1 to TRBJ2-2, with 8 bases lining up with TRBD2. V was pared by 4 bases and J by 7 bases, with 9 bases of the junction left unmatched. Germline V gene data show CDR1 as SGHRS and CDR2 as YFSETQ. CDR3 length equals 15 residues.

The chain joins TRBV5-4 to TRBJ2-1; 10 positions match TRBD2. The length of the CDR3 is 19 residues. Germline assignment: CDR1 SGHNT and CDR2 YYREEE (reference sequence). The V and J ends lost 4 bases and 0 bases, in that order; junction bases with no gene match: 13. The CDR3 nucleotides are TGTGCCAGCAGCCGGGACGCTAGCGGGGGACTCAGCTCCTACAATGAGCAGTTCTTC. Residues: CASSRDASGGLSSYNEQFF.

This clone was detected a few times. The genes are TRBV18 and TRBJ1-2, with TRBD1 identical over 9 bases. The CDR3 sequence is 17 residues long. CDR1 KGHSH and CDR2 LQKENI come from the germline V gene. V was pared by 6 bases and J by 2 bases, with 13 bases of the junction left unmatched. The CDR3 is CASSAGTGIVKNYGYTF. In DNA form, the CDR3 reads TGTGCCAGCTCGGCCGGGACAGGGATAGTAAAAAACTATGGCTACACCTTC.

CDR3 in DNA: TGCGCCAGCAGCCATCAAGACAGGGAAAACACCGGGGAGCTGTTTTTT. Residues: CASSHQDRENTGELFF. J is TRBJ2-2 and V is TRBV4-3; TRBD1 matches at 7 bases. Germline V gene sequence: CDR1 LGHNA, CDR2 YSLEER. CDR3 length: 16 amino acids. V gave up 3 bases and J gave up 2 bases; unmatched junction bases: 6.

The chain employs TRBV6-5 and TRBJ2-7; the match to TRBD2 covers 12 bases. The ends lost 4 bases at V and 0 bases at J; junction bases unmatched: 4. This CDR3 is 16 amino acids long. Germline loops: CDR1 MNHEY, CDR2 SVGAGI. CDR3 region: CASSWTSGAFSYEQYF. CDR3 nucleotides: TGTGCCAGCAGTTGGACTAGCGGGGCGTTCTCCTACGAGCAGTACTTC.

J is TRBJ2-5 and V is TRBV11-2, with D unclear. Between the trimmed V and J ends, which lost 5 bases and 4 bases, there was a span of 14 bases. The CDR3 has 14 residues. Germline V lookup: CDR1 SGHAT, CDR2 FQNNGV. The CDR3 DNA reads TGTGCCAGCAGCCCGGCAGGCGTTCGAGAGACCCAGTACTTC. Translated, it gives CASSPAGVRETQYF.

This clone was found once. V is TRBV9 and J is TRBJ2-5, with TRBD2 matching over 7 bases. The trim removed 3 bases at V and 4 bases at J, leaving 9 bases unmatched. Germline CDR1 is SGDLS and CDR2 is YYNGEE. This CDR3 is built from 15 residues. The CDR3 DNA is TGTGCCAGCAGCGCGGGGACTACCTCGTTAGAGACCCAGTACTTC. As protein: CASSAGTTSLETQYF. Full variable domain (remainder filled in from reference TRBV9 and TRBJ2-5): DSGVTQTPKHLITATGQRVTLRCSPRSGDLSVYWYQQSLDQGLQFLIQYYNGEERAKGNILERFSAQQFPDLHSELNLSSLELGDSALYFCASSAGTTSLETQYFGPGTRLLVL.

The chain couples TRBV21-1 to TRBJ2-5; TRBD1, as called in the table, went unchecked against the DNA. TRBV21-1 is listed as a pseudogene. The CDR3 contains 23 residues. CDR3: CASSKPGPLGQGDRQDSQETQYF. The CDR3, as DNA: TGTGCCAGCAGCAAGCCGGGCCCCCTCGGACAGGGGGACCGCCAAGATTCCCAAGAGACCCAGTACTTC.

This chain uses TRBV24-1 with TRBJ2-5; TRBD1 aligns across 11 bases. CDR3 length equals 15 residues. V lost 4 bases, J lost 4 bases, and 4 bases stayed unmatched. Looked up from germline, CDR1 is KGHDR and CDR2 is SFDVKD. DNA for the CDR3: TGTGCCACCAGTGAGGGGGGACAGGGGGGAGAGACCCAGTACTTC. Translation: CATSEGGQGGETQYF.

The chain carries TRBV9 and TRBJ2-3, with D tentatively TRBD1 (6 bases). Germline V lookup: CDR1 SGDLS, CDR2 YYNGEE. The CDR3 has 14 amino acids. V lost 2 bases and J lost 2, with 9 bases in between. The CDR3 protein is CASSVQGPTDTQYF. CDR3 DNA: TGTGCCAGCAGCGTTCAGGGGCCCACAGATACGCAGTATTTT.

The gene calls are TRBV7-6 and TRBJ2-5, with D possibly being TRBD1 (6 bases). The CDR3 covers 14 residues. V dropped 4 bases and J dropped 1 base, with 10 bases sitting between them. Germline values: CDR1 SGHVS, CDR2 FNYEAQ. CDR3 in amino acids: CASSSGQIQETQYF. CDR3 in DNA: TGTGCCAGCAGCTCGGGACAAATCCAAGAGACCCAGTACTTC.